The 2 T cell receptor beta chains listed next were all sequenced from one sample in a study of vaccination and CD4 T cells after COVID-19. Their antigen targets remain unknown. Oncomine TCR Beta short-read sequencing was applied to DNA from cultured CD4+ T cells. In TCRdb, the PCR reads were re-called with MiXCR into one record per CDR3 protein. Of thousands of distinct CDR3 sequences listed, about 76% are singletons. Described treatment: roughly nine-day PBMC culture with coronavirus spike peptide pools or control peptides (ViraFEST assay). The material sequenced was CD4+ T cells from blood, cultured in vitro. All receptors derive from a human donor who had recovered from COVID-19.

The chain uses TRBV6-1 and TRBJ2-1; D remains unclear. Germline V lookup: CDR1 MNHNS, CDR2 SASEGT. The CDR3 spans 13 residues. The V end was cut by 5 bases, the J end by 4 bases, with 9 bases between. The CDR3 loop reads CASSLERYNEQFF. The CDR3 DNA reads TGTGCCAGCAGTCTGGAACGTTACAATGAGCAGTTCTTC.

This clonotype is labeled large. This chain connects TRBV6-1 to TRBJ1-3, with D unresolved. The V gene lost 2 bases and the J gene lost 1 base, with 12 bases spanning the gap. CDR3 length: 16 residues. Germline loops: CDR1 MNHNS, CDR2 SASEGT. In DNA form, the CDR3 reads TGTGCCAGCAGTGAACCTGGGCGGGGTTCTGGAAACACCATATATTTT. Translation: CASSEPGRGSGNTIYF.